A selection of T cell receptor beta chains follows, all from one sample in a study of T cell responses to AZD1222 COVID-19 vaccine. Sequenced by immunoSEQ multiplex PCR; TCRdb stores in-frame clones only, minus some. The sample lists 150,000 or so clones, about 92% occurring once. The sequencing used peripheral blood, collected on day 0 of AZD1222 vaccination. The receptor set was obtained from an adult in good health. Each CDR3 is given with its conserved first and last residue. The D gene is left open where the match is weak. Clone size, where shown, is once, few, many, or a class for clones that have expanded.

v_call	j_call	clone_size	d_call	cdr3_nt	cdr3_aa
TRBV9	TRBJ1-2	.	TRBD1	TGTGCCAGCAGCAACCGACAGGGGGTGGACTATGGCTACACCTTC	CASSNRQGVDYGYTF
TRBV4-3	TRBJ1-5	.	.	TGCGCCAGCAGCCAAGATAGGGGCAGAAACAATCAGCCCCAGCATTTT	CASSQDRGRNNQPQHF
TRBV6-1	TRBJ1-2	.	.	TGTGCCAGCAGTGAACGCCTTCAGGGCCATGGCTACACCTTC	CASSERLQGHGYTF
TRBV5-1	TRBJ2-5	.	.	TGCGCCAGCAGCGGAGGGGTCCGAGGAGAGACCCAGTACTTC	CASSGGVRGETQYF
TRBV5-1	TRBJ2-5	.	.	TGCGCCAGCAGCTTGGCTGGACACTCCCTCCAAGAGACCCAGTACTTC	CASSLAGHSLQETQYF
TRBV5-5	TRBJ1-4	.	TRBD1	TGTGCCAGCAGCTCTTCCGGGACAGGGGTGGGGAAACTGTTTTTT	CASSSSGTGVGKLFF
TRBV2	TRBJ1-2	.	.	TGTGCCAGCAGTGAAGGGGACACAGACTATGGCTACACCTTC	CASSEGDTDYGYTF
TRBV6-2/TRBV6-3	TRBJ1-5	.	.	TGTGCCAGCAGCCACGGAGAGGGGTCCCAGCATTTT	CASSHGEGSQHF
TRBV11-3	TRBJ1-1	.	.	TGTGCCAGCAGCTTAGAGGGCTCTCGGAACACTGAAGCTTTCTTT	CASSLEGSRNTEAFF
TRBV19	TRBJ1-1	.	.	TGTGCCAGTAGTCACCGGGAACCTTTCTTT	CASSHREPFF
TRBV18	TRBJ1-5	few	.	TGTGCCAGCTCACCGACGTTCAATCAGCCCCAGCATTTT	CASSPTFNQPQHF
TRBV20-1	TRBJ1-3	.	.	TGCAGTGCTAGTGAAGGGACTGGAAACACCATATATTTT	CSASEGTGNTIYF
TRBV10-3	TRBJ2-2	.	.	TGTGCCATCTTGCCGACTTCGAACACCGGGGAGCTGTTTTTT	CAILPTSNTGELFF
TRBV3-1/TRBV3-2	TRBJ2-5	.	.	TGTGCCAGCAGCCAAGATCGTCTCGACCAGTACTTC	CASSQDRLDQYF
TRBV19	TRBJ1-1	.	TRBD1	TGTGCCAGTAATTTTCAGGGGGCTAATGAAGCTTTCTTT	CASNFQGANEAFF
TRBV28	TRBJ1-5	.	.	TGTGCCAGCAGTTCGACCGACAGGAGGAATCAGCCCCAGCATTTT	CASSSTDRRNQPQHF
TRBV7-2	TRBJ2-5	.	TRBD2	TGTGCCAGCAGCTTCTCTGCGGGGGGGCCGTTGGTCTCAGAGACCCAGTACTTC	CASSFSAGGPLVSETQYF
TRBV4-2	TRBJ1-1	.	.	TGTGCCAGCAGCCAAGGCCAGGGACACACTGAAGCTTTCTTT	CASSQGQGHTEAFF
TRBV29-1	TRBJ2-7	.	TRBD1	TGCAGCGTTGCTCCGGGACAGGGTTTGTACGAGCAGTACTTC	CSVAPGQGLYEQYF
TRBV24-1	TRBJ1-2	once	.	TGTGCCACCAGTGATCAATTTTATAACTATGGCTACACCTTC	CATSDQFYNYGYTF
TRBV6-5	TRBJ2-7	once	TRBD1	TGTGCCAGCAGTCGCGCGACAGGGCACGAGCAGTACTTC	CASSRATGHEQYF
TRBV28	TRBJ1-2	.	TRBD1	TGTGCCAGCAGCGCCGGACAGGGAGATGGCTACACCTTC	CASSAGQGDGYTF
TRBV24-1	TRBJ2-1	.	.	TGTGCCACCAGTGATTCCTACAGGGACCATGAGCAGTTCTTC	CATSDSYRDHEQFF
TRBV19	TRBJ2-4	.	.	TGTGCCAGTAGACTGGACTACTATGACAAAAACATTCAGTACTTC	CASRLDYYDKNIQYF